Here is one T cell receptor (beta chain) with its context. Its target is unknown. PCR was performed using 60 Vbeta and 13 Jbeta primers. TCRdb keeps only in-frame clones here, not all; method: immunoSEQ multiplex PCR. In the table there are 150,000 to 200,000 clones, roughly 82% of which are singletons. These data come from a study of cytomegalovirus exposure and HLA in healthy donors. Across the whole study: A prior analysis found about 120 million unique TCR beta sequences from 150 million to 200 million T cells.

Study-wide points: Presence/absence analyses treated sequencing depth as roughly uniform across donors.

V trimming: 6 bases; J trimming: 3 bases; junction bases outside the gene matches: 3. The germline CDR1 and CDR2 sequences are MNHNY and SVGAGI (reference sequence). The CDR3 extends over 14 amino acids. The specimen was PBMCs. The chain joins TRBV6-6 to TRBJ2-3, with 10 bases fitting TRBD1. This receptor was identified in a man aged 45-65 years in good health and CMV-seropositive. The CDR3 sequence is CASRTGGLTDTQYF. DNA of the CDR3: TGTGCCAGCAGGACAGGGGGCTTGACAGATACGCAGTATTTT.